This T cell receptor (beta chain) was sequenced in a study of blood T cell repertoires in COVID-19. In the study overall: Some COVID-19 samples were acute and others convalescent; all came from the United States, Italy and Spain.

This clone appeared once. Under the authors' procedure: By means of reference gene primer amplification, nucleated cell counts were estimated. Sequenced by immunoSEQ multiplex PCR; TCRdb stores in-frame clones only, minus some. V and J calls and clone size come straight from that table; D and trimming were deduced from the DNA. This repertoire shows roughly 24,000 clones, roughly nine tenths found once; its top ten account for about 26%. The CDR3 covers 14 residues. Germline V gives CDR1 SGHNT, CDR2 YYREEE (reference sequence). V lost 6 bases and J lost 7; bases outside the gene matches: 12. The V and J genes are TRBV5-4 and TRBJ1-2, with 7 bases that match TRBD1. This clonotype was sampled from a man in his 70s with COVID-19, enrolled during active disease. The specimen sequenced was peripheral blood. CDR3 residues: CASNKDRLDSGYTF. The DNA for the CDR3 is TGTGCCAGCAACAAGGACAGGTTGGACAGTGGCTACACCTTC.